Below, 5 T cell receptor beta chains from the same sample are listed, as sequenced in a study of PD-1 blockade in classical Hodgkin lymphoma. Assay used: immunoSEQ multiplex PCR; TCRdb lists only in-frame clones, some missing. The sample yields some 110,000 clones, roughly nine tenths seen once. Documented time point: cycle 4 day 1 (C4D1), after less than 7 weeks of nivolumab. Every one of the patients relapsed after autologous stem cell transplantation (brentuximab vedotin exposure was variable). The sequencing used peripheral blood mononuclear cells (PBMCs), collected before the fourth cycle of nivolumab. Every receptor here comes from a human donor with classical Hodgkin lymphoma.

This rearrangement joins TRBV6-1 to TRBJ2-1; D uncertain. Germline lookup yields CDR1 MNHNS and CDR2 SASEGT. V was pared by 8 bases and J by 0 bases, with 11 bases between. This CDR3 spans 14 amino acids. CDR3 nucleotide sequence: TGTGCCAGCGGAGAGAGTGGCTCCTACAATGAGCAGTTCTTC. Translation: CASGESGSYNEQFF.

CDR3 bases: TGTGCCAGCAGCCAAGAGGTTGGAGTTATCTACGAGCAGTACTTC. Encoded protein: CASSQEVGVIYEQYF. The V gene is TRBV4-2, the J gene TRBJ2-7; D is unresolved. Germline lookup yields CDR1 LGHNA and CDR2 YNFKEQ. There are 15 residues in the CDR3. Trimming left V 0 bases short and J 3 bases short, with 12 bases between.

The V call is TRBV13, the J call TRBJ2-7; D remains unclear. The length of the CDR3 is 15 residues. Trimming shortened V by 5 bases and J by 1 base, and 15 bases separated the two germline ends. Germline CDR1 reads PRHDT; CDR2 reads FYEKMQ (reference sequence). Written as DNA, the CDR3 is TGTGCCAGCAGCCCTCATTCGGATTTTTCCTACGAGCAGTACTTC. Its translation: CASSPHSDFSYEQYF.

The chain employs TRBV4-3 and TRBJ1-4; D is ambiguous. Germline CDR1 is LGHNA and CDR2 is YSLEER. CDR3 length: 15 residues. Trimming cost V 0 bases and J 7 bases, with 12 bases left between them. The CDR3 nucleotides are TGCGCCAGCAGCCAAGAGGAGACGGGTTCTGAAAAACTGTTTTTT. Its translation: CASSQEETGSEKLFF.

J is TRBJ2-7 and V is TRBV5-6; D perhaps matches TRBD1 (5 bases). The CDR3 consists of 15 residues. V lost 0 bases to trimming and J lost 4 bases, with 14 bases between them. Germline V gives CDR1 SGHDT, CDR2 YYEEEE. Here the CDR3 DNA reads TGTGCCAGCAGCTTGGCCCCAGGGAAGGGGTACGAGCAGTACTTC. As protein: CASSLAPGKGYEQYF. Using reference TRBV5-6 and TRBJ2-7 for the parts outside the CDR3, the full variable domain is DAGVTQSPTHLIKTRGQQVTLRCSPKSGHDTVSWYQQALGQGPQFIFQYYEEEERQRGNFPDRFSGHQFPNYSSELNVNALLLGDSALYLCASSLAPGKGYEQYFGPGTRLTVT.